The rows below give T cell receptor beta chains drawn from one sample of a study of T-cell reconstitution after alpha-beta-depleted transplantation in children. TCRdb passed the PCR reads through MiXCR, listing each CDR3 protein once. The data show 130,000 to 150,000 distinct CDR3 sequences, about 9% seen once. This specimen consisted of PBMCs, mostly from graft donor cells, obtained 180 days after TCRalphabeta/CD19-depleted stem cell transplant. Receptor source: a female patient aged 2-10 years who had a stem cell transplant for congenital amegakaryocytic thrombocytopenia, so the T cells may come from the graft donor. CDR3s include the opening cysteine and the closing phenylalanine or tryptophan. D genes are given only for firm matches. The size field is filled for only some rows; it gives once, few, many or a size class.

CASRGGGHNTGELFF	TGTGCCAGCAGAGGTGGGGGACACAACACCGGGGAGCTGTTTTTT	NA	TRBV6-1	TRBJ2-2	NA
CASSQDYGNTGELFF	TGCGCCAGCAGCCAAGATTACGGAAACACCGGGGAGCTGTTTTTT	many	TRBV4-1	TRBJ2-2	NA
CSALFSSRGQETQYF	TGCAGTGCCCTTTTCTCATCTCGGGGACAAGAGACCCAGTACTTC	many	TRBV20-1	TRBJ2-5	NA
CASSPPAGGVHEQFF	TGTGCCAGCAGCCCCCCTGCAGGAGGGGTCCATGAGCAGTTCTTC	NA	TRBV7-3	TRBJ2-1	NA
CASSQEFPSGYNEQFF	TGCGCCAGCAGCCAAGAATTCCCTAGCGGTTACAATGAGCAGTTCTTC	many	TRBV4-1	TRBJ2-1	TRBD2
CAISESDRGPPHEQFF	TGTGCCATCAGTGAGTCGGACAGGGGGCCACCCCATGAGCAGTTCTTC	NA	TRBV10-3	TRBJ2-1	TRBD1
CASRFGSGTSYNEQFF	TGCGCCAGCAGGTTCGGTAGCGGCACGTCCTACAATGAGCAGTTCTTC	few	TRBV5-1	TRBJ2-1	NA
CASSRTTGSPTGELFF	TGTGCCAGCAGCCGGACCACAGGTTCCCCCACCGGGGAGCTGTTTTTT	many	TRBV4-2	TRBJ2-2	NA
CASTAGNILGYTF	TGTGCCAGCACGGCAGGGAACATACTTGGCTACACCTTC	many	TRBV6-1	TRBJ1-2	NA
CSADRGQGYGYTF	TGCAGTGCTGACAGGGGGCAAGGCTATGGCTACACCTTC	many	TRBV20-1	TRBJ1-2	TRBD1
CASSLPRDGLIDYTF	TGTGCCAGCAGCTTACCCCGGGACGGACTTATTGACTACACCTTC	few	TRBV11-2	TRBJ1-2	NA
CASSLGLAGASYNEQFF	TGTGCCAGCAGTTTAGGACTAGCGGGAGCCTCCTACAATGAGCAGTTCTTC	NA	TRBV27	TRBJ2-1	TRBD2
CASRPLRPWSEQYF	TGTGCCAGCCGCCCCCTCCGGCCATGGTCCGAGCAGTACTTC	many	TRBV28	TRBJ2-7	NA
CASSQDLPRYNEQFF	TGTGCCAGCAGCCAAGATCTTCCTAGATACAATGAGCAGTTCTTC	few	TRBV3-1	TRBJ2-1	NA
CSVEGRQGVAEAFF	TGCAGCGTTGAAGGTCGACAGGGGGTGGCTGAAGCTTTCTTT	many	TRBV29-1	TRBJ1-1	TRBD1
CASSQALRLAGVPNTGELFF	TGCGCCAGCAGCCAAGCTTTGCGACTAGCGGGAGTACCGAACACCGGGGAGCTGTTTTTT	many	TRBV4-1	TRBJ2-2	TRBD2
CASSLGQKNYEQYF	TGTGCCAGCAGCTTGGGACAGAAGAACTACGAGCAGTACTTC	NA	TRBV5-6	TRBJ2-7	NA
CSVILSGQGIYEQYF	TGCAGTGTTATCCTTTCCGGGCAGGGAATCTACGAGCAGTACTTC	many	TRBV20-1	TRBJ2-7	NA
CASRTSGRGYNEQFF	TGTGCCAGCAGGACTAGCGGGAGGGGATACAATGAGCAGTTCTTC	many	TRBV28	TRBJ2-1	TRBD2